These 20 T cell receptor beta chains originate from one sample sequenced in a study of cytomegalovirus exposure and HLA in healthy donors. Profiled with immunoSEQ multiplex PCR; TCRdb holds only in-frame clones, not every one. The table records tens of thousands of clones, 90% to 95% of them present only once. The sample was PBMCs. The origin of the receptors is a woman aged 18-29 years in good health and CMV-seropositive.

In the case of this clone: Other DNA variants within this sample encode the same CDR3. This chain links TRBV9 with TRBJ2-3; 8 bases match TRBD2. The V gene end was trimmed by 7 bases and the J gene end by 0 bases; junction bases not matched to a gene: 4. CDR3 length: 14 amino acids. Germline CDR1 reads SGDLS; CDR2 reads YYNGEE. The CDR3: CASSASGSTDTQYF. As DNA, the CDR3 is TGTGCCAGCTCAGCTAGCGGGAGCACAGATACGCAGTATTTT.

This CDR3 is CASSVSRGLPYGYTF. The CDR3 nucleotides read TGTGCCAGCAGCGTGTCCAGGGGGCTCCCCTATGGCTACACCTTC. The rearrangement uses TRBV7-9 and TRBJ1-2; 8 bases line up with TRBD1. Germline trimming cut 5 bases from V and 4 bases from J; bases unmatched to any gene: 9. Germline V gene sequence: CDR1 SEHNR, CDR2 FQNEAQ (reference sequence). The CDR3 loop spans 15 amino acids. Using reference TRBV7-9 and TRBJ1-2 for the parts outside the CDR3, the full variable domain is DTGVSQNPRHKITKRGQNVTFRCDPISEHNRLYWYRQTLGQGPEFLTYFQNEAQLEKSRLLSDRFSAERPKGSFSTLEIQRTEQGDSAMYLCASSVSRGLPYGYTFGSGTRLTVV.

CDR3 amino acids: CASSGTGSHLQETQYF. The CDR3 DNA follows: TGTGCCAGCAGTGGGACAGGATCCCACCTCCAAGAGACCCAGTACTTC. This chain uses TRBV6-1 with TRBJ2-5, with 7 bases aligning to TRBD1. J was trimmed by 1 base and V by 4 bases; bases with no gene match: 9. This CDR3 contains 16 residues. Germline values: CDR1 MNHNS, CDR2 SASEGT.

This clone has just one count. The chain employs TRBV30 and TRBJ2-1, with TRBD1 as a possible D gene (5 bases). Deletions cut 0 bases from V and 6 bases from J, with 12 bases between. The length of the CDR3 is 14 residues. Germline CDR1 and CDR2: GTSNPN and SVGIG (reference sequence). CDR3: CAWSVLQVVNEQFF. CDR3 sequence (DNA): TGTGCCTGGAGTGTACTACAGGTTGTCAATGAGCAGTTCTTC.

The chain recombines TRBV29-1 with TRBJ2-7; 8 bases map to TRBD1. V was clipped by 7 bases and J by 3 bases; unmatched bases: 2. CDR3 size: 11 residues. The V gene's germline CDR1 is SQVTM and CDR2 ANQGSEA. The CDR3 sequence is CSAGQGYEQYF. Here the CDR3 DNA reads TGCAGCGCCGGACAGGGCTACGAGCAGTACTTC.

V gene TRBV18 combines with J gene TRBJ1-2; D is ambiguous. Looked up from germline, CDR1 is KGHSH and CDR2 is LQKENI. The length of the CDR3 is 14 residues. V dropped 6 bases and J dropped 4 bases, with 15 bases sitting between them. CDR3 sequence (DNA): TGTGCCAGCTCCGTTAACCGGGATTTCTATGGCTACACCTTC. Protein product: CASSVNRDFYGYTF.

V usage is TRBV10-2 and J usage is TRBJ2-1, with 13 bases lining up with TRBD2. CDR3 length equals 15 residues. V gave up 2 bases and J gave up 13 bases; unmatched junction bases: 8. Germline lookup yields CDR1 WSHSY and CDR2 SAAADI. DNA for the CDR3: TGCGCCAGCAGTGAGAATGCGGGGACTAGCGGGACTCAGTTCTTC. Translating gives CASSENAGTSGTQFF.

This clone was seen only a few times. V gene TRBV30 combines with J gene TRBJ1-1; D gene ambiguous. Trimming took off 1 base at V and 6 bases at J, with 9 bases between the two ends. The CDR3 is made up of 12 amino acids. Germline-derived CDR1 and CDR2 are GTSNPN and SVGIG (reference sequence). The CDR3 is CAWSEFGAEAFF. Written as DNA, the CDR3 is TGTGCCTGGAGTGAGTTCGGGGCTGAAGCTTTCTTT.

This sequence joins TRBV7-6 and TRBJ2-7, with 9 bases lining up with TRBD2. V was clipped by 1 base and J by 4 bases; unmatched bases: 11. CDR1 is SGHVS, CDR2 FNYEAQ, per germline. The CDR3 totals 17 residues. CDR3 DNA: TGTGCCAGCAGCTTAGGGGCTAGCGGGGAGATCTGGTACGAGCAGTACTTC. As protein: CASSLGASGEIWYEQYF.

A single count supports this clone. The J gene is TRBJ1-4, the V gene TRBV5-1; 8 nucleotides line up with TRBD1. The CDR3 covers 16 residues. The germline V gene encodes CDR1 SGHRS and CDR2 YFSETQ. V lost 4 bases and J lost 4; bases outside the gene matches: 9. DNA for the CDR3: TGCGCCAGCAGCCCCTGGACAGGGACGATTAATGAAAAACTGTTTTTT. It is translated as CASSPWTGTINEKLFF.

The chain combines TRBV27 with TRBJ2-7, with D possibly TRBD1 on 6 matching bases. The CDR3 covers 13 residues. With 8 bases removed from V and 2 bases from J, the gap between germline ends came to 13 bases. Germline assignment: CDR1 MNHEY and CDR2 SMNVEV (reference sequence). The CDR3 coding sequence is TGTGCCAGCTCCAGGGGTTCAACCTACGAGCAGTACTTC. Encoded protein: CASSRGSTYEQYF.

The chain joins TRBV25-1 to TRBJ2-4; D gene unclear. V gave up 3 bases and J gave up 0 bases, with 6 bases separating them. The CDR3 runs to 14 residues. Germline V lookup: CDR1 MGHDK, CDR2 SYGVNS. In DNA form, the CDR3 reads TGTGCCAGCAGTGACCCCCTAGCCAAAAACATTCAGTACTTC. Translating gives CASSDPLAKNIQYF. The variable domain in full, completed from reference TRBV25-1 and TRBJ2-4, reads EADIYQTPRYLVIGTGKKITLECSQTMGHDKMYWYQQDPGMELHLIHYSYGVNSTEKGDLSSESTVSRIRTEHFPLTLESARPSHTSQYLCASSDPLAKNIQYFGAGTRLSVL.

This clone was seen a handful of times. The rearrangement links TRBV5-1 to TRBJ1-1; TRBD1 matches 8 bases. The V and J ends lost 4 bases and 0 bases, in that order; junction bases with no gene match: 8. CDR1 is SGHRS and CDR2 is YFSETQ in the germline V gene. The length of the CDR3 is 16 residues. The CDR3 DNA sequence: TGCGCCAGCAGCACCGGACAGGGATCTTTGAACACTGAAGCTTTCTTT. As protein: CASSTGQGSLNTEAFF.

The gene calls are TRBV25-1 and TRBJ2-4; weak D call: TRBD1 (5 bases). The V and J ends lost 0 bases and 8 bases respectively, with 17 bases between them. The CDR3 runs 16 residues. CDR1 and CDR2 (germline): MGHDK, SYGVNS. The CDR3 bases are TGTGCCAGCAGTGAATATGGAGCCTCAGGGTGGGACATTCAGTACTTC. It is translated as CASSEYGASGWDIQYF.

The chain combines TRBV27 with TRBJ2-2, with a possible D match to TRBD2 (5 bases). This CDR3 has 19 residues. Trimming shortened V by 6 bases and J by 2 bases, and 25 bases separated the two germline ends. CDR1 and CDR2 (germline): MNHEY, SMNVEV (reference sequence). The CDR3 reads CASSPIVSLEVVNTGELFF. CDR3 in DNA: TGTGCCAGCAGCCCCATCGTGAGTTTGGAGGTAGTCAACACCGGGGAGCTGTTTTTT.

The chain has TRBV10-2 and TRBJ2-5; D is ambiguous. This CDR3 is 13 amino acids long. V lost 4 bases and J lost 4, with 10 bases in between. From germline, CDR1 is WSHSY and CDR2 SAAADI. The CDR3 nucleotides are TGCGCCAGCAGTGCCCAGGCGAGAGAGACCCAGTACTTC. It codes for CASSAQARETQYF.

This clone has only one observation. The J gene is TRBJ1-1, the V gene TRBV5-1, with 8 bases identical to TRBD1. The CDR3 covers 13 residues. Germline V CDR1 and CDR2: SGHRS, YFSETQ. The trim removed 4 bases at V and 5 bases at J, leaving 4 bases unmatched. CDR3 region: CASSGQGYTEAFF. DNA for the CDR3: TGCGCCAGCAGCGGACAGGGTTATACTGAAGCTTTCTTT.

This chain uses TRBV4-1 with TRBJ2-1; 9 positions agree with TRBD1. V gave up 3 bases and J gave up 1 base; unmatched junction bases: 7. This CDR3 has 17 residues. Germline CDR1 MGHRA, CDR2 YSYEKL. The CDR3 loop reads CASSHRPGQGSYNEQFF. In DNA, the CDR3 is TGCGCCAGCAGCCATAGACCAGGACAGGGGTCCTACAATGAGCAGTTCTTC.

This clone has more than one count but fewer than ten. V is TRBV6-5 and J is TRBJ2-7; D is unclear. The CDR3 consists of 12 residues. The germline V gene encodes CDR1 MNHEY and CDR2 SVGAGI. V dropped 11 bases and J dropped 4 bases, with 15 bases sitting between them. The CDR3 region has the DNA TGTGCCGGAACTGCGGTCGGTTACGAGCAGTACTTC. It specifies CAGTAVGYEQYF.

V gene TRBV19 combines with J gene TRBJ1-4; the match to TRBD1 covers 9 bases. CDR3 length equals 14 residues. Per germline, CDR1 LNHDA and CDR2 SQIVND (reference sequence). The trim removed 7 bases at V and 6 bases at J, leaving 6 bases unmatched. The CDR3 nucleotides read TGTGCCAGTAAGAACAGGGGGCGGGATGAAAAACTGTTTTTT. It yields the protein CASKNRGRDEKLFF.